This paragraph reports one T cell receptor (beta chain). Its specificity is unknown. TCR beta CDR3 region amplification was performed from RNA transcripts. First-round RT-PCR of the TCR CDR3 relied on the HTBI primer set. TCRdb redid the calling of the multiplex PCR reads with MiXCR, one entry per CDR3 protein. The table shows roughly 380,000 distinct CDR3 sequences, with about 14% occurring only once. This sample stems from a study of T cells in Graves' hyperthyroidism and ophthalmopathy. The study's findings and limits: Median prediction lead before ophthalmopathy onset was roughly 6 months with the model.

CDR1 and CDR2 from the germline V gene are LNHNV and YYDKDF (reference sequence). CDR3 length equals 14 residues. Trimming stripped 5 bases from V and 2 bases from J, with 13 bases between. The chain joins TRBV15 to TRBJ2-7; D may correspond to TRBD1 or TRBD2 (5 bases each). This sequence was found in a woman in her sixties with Graves' hyperthyroidism. Sequencing was done on a sample of blood. CDR3 sequence reads: CATSDRDPAYEQYF. The CDR3 region has the DNA TGTGCCACCAGCGACCGGGACCCAGCCTACGAGCAGTACTTC.